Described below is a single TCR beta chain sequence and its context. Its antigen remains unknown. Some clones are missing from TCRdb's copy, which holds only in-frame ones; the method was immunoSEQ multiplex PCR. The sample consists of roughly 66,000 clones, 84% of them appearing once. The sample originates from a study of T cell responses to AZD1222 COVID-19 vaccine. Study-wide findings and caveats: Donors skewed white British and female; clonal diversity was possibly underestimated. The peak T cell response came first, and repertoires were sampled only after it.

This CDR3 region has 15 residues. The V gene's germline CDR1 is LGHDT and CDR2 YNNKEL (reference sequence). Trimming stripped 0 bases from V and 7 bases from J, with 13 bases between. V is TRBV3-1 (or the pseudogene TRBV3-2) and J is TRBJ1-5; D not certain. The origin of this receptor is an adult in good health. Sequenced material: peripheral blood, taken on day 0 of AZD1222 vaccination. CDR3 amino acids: CASSQDSVVGQPQHF. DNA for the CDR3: TGTGCCAGCAGCCAAGATTCGGTAGTCGGCCAGCCCCAGCATTTT.